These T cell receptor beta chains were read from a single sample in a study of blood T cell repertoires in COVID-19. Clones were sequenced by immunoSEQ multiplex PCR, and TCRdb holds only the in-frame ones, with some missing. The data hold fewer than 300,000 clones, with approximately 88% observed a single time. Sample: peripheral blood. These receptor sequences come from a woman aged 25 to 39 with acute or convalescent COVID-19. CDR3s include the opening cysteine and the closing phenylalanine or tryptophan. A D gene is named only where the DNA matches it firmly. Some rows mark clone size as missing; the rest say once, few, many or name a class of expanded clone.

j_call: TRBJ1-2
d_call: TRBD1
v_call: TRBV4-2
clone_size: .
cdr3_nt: TGTGCCAGCAGCCAAGATACCCCAGGGGGGATAAACTATGGCTACACCTTC
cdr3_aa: CASSQDTPGGINYGYTF

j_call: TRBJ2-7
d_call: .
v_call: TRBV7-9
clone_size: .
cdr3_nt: TGTGCCAGCAGCTTAGTAGCTAGCCTGGCCGAGCAGTACTTC
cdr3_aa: CASSLVASLAEQYF

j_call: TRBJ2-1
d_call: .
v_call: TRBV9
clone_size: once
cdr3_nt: TGTGCCAGCAGCGTAGACCATCGAGGGAGTTACAATGAGCAGTTCTTC
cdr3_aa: CASSVDHRGSYNEQFF

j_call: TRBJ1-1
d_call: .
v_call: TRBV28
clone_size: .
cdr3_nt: TGTGCCAGCAGTTTACGTCAGGGGTACATGAACACTGAAGCTTTCTTT
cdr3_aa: CASSLRQGYMNTEAFF

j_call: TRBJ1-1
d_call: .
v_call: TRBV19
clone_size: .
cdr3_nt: TGTGCCAGTAGTCTGGGCAGGGGAAGCACTGAAGCTTTCTTT
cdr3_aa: CASSLGRGSTEAFF

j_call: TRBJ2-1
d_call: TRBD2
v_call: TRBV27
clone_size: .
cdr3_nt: TGTGCCAGCAGTTTCCTAGCGGGATCGAATGAGCAGTTCTTC
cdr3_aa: CASSFLAGSNEQFF

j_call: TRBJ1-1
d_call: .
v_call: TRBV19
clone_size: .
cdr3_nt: TGTGCCAGTGGTCAGGGAGGAAACACTGAAGCTTTCTTT
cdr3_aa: CASGQGGNTEAFF

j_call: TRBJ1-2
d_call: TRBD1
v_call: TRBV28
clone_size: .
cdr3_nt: TGTGCCAGCGTAGCGCGTCCGACCTCAGGGGGCGTGGACTATGGCTACACCTTC
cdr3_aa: CASVARPTSGGVDYGYTF

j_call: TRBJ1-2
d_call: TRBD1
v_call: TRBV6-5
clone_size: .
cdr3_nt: TGTGCCAGCAGTTACCGGACAGGGTCTGGCTACACCTTC
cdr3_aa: CASSYRTGSGYTF

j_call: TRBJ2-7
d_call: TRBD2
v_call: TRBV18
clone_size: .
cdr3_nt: TGTGCCAGCTCACCAGGGACTAGCGGGAGGGCTGCCTACGAGCAGTACTTC
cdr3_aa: CASSPGTSGRAAYEQYF

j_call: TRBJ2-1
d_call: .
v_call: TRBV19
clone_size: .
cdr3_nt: TGTGCCAGTAGTCGACTGACCTACAATGAGCAGTTCTTC
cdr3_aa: CASSRLTYNEQFF

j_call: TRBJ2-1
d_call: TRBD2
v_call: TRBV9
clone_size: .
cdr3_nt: TGTGCCAGCAGCGTAGGCGATAGCGGGAGAAATGAGCAGTTCTTC
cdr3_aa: CASSVGDSGRNEQFF

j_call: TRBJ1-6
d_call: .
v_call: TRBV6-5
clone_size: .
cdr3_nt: TGTGCCACCAGCTTCACCAGCTCCTATAATTCACCCCTCCACTTT
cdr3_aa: CATSFTSSYNSPLHF

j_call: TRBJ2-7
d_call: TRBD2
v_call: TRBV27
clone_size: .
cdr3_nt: TGTGCCAGCAGTTTATCGGTAGCGGGAAGATTTTCGGAGCAGTACTTC
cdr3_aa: CASSLSVAGRFSEQYF

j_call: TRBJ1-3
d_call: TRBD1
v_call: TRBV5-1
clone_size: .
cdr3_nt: TGCGCCAGCAGCCCGGACAGGGCGAAAAACACCATATATTTT
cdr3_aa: CASSPDRAKNTIYF

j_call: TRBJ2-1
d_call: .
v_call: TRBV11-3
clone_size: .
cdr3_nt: TGTGCCAGCAGCTTGAGAGGAAGGCACAATGAGCAGTTCTTC
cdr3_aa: CASSLRGRHNEQFF

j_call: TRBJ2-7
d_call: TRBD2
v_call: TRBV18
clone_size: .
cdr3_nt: TGTGCCAGCTCATTTTTAGCGGGAGACTACGAGCAGTACTTC
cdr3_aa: CASSFLAGDYEQYF

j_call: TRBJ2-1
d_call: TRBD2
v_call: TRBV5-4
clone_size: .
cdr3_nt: TGTGCCAGCAGCCGAGGGGGACTAGCGGCTAACAATGAGCAGTTCTTC
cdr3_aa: CASSRGGLAANNEQFF

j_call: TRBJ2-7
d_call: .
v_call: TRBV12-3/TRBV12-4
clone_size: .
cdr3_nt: TGTGCCAGCAGTGGATCAGCGTCCTACGAGCAGTACTTC
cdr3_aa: CASSGSASYEQYF

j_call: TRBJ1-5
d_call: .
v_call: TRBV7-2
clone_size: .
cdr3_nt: TGTGCCAGCAGCCGCGAAGGGGGTAGCAATCAGCCCCAGCATTTT
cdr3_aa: CASSREGGSNQPQHF

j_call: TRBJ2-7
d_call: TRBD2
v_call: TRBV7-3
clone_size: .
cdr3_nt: TGTGCCAGCAGCCTAGGACTAGGGGACGAGCAGTACTTC
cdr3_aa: CASSLGLGDEQYF

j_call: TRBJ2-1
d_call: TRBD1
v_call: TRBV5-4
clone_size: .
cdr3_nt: TGTGCCAGCAGCAGACAGGGGGGCAATGAGCAGTTCTTC
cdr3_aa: CASSRQGGNEQFF

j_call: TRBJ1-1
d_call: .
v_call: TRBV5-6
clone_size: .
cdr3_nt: TGTGCCAGCAGGATCGTGGGGCAGACAGGGAACACTGAAGCTTTCTTT
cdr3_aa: CASRIVGQTGNTEAFF

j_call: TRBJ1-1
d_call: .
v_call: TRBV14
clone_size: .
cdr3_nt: TGTGCCAGCAGCCAAGATTTAGTGACTGAAGCTTTCTTT
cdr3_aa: CASSQDLVTEAFF

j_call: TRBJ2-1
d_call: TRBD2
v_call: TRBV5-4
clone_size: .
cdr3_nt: TGTGCCAGCAGCTTTCCCGCGGGAGGGTACAATGAGCAGTTCTTC
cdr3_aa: CASSFPAGGYNEQFF

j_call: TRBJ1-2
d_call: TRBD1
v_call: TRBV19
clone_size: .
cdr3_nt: TGTGCCAGTAGTACCCCGGACAGGGGGAACTATGGCTACACCTTC
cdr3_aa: CASSTPDRGNYGYTF

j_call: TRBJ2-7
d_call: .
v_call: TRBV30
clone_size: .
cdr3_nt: TGTGCCTGGAGGGCCGGGACCTACGAGCAGTACTTC
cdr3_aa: CAWRAGTYEQYF

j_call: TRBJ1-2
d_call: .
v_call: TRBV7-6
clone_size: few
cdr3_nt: TGTGCCAGCAGCTTAGAGCAGGGGAACTATGGCTACACCTTC
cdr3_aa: CASSLEQGNYGYTF

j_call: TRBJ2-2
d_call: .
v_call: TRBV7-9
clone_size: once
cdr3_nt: TGTGCCAGCAGCTTGGGGGGTAGCACCGGGGAGCTGTTTTTT
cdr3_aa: CASSLGGSTGELFF

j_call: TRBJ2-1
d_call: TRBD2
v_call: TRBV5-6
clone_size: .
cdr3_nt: TGTGCCAGCAGCTTGAGGACTAGCAACTACAATGAGCAGTTCTTC
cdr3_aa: CASSLRTSNYNEQFF

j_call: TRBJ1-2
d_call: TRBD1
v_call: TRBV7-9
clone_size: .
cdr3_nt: TGTGCCAGCAGCCCGACAGGGCTAGAGAACTATGGCTACACCTTC
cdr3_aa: CASSPTGLENYGYTF

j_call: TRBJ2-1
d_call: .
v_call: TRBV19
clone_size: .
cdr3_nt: TGTGCCAGTAAGACCGGGGTCGGTGAGCAGTTCTTC
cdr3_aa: CASKTGVGEQFF

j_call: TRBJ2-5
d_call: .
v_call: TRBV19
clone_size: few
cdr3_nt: TGTGCCAGTAGTTCTTCGGACAAACAAGAGACCCAGTACTTC
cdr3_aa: CASSSSDKQETQYF